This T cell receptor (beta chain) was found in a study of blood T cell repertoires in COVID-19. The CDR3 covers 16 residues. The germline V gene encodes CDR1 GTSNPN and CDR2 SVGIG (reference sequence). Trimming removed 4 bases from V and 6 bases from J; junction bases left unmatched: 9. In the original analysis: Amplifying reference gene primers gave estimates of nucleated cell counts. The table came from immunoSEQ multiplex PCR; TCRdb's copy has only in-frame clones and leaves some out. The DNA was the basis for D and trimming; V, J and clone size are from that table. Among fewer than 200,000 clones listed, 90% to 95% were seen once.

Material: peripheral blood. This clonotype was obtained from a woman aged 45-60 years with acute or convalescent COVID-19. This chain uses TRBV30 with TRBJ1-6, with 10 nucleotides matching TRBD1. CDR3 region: CAWTKPGTGVNSPLHF. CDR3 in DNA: TGTGCCTGGACCAAACCCGGGACAGGGGTTAATTCACCCCTCCACTTT.